The 26 T cell receptor beta chains below all came from one sample that was sequenced in a study of cytotoxic CD8 clonotypes in ibrutinib-treated CLL. Here immunoSEQ multiplex PCR was the method, and the copy in TCRdb shows in-frame clones only, minus some. The table records approximately 92,000 clones, around 77% of them present only once. This specimen consisted of PBMCs, obtained after 24 months of ibrutinib treatment. The receptors were gathered from a human donor with chronic lymphocytic leukemia.

This clone appeared a single time. V is TRBV5-3 and J is TRBJ1-2, with D unresolved. TRBV5-3 belongs to the ORF category, with a function that is uncertain. Trimming removed 1 base at V and 5 bases at J, with 18 bases between. The CDR3 loop spans 16 amino acids. In DNA form, the CDR3 reads TGTGCCAGAAGCTTGTCCCAACGGAAGGGTACGTATGGCTACACCTTC. This codes for CARSLSQRKGTYGYTF.

The V call is TRBV5-4, the J call TRBJ1-6, with D uncertain. In germline, CDR1 is SGHNT, CDR2 YYREEE (reference sequence). Trimming took off 2 bases at V and 0 bases at J, with 9 bases between the two ends. The CDR3 has 16 amino acids. This chain's CDR3 is CASSFLLSSYNSPLHF. CDR3 nucleotide sequence: TGTGCCAGCAGCTTTCTCCTGAGCTCCTATAATTCACCCCTCCACTTT.

The rearrangement joins TRBV27 to TRBJ2-1, with D unresolved. Trimming took off 5 bases at V and 0 bases at J, with 8 bases between the two ends. Germline V gives CDR1 MNHEY, CDR2 SMNVEV (reference sequence). CDR3 length equals 14 residues. Written as DNA, the CDR3 is TGTGCCAGCAGTACCTGGAGCTCCTACAATGAGCAGTTCTTC. Translation: CASSTWSSYNEQFF.

The J gene is TRBJ2-7, the V gene TRBV4-2; D is uncertain. This CDR3 has 12 residues. Germline assignment: CDR1 LGHNA and CDR2 YNFKEQ. The V and J ends lost 2 bases and 6 bases respectively, with 8 bases between them. The CDR3 spells CASSQPDGEQYF. DNA of the CDR3: TGTGCCAGCAGCCAACCGGATGGCGAGCAGTACTTC.

The V and J genes are TRBV7-7 and TRBJ2-7; 9 nucleotides line up with TRBD1. With 5 bases clipped from V and 5 bases from J, the junction kept 16 bases outside the gene matches. In germline, CDR1 is SSHAT, CDR2 FNYEAQ (reference sequence). This CDR3 region has 17 residues. CDR3 coding DNA: TGTGCCAGCAGCCCCCACGGGAACAGGGGGCAAGTGAACGAGCAGTACTTC. Translation: CASSPHGNRGQVNEQYF.

The chain has TRBV11-2 and TRBJ1-1; D is ambiguous. Per germline, CDR1 SGHAT and CDR2 FQNNGV. This CDR3 is built from 14 residues. V was trimmed by 1 base and J by 4 bases, leaving 10 bases between them. CDR3 amino acids: CASSLADPGTEAFF. The CDR3 region has the DNA TGTGCCAGCAGCTTAGCCGACCCGGGCACTGAAGCTTTCTTT.

This rearrangement joins TRBV7-8 to TRBJ2-1; D gene uncertain. V was cut by 1 base and J by 5 bases, with 9 bases left in between. CDR3 length equals 14 residues. Germline V gene sequence: CDR1 SGHVS, CDR2 FQNEAQ. The CDR3 spells CASSLGRSNNEQFF. The CDR3 nucleotides read TGTGCCAGCAGCTTAGGTCGAAGCAACAATGAGCAGTTCTTC.

Details on this clone: Relative to the germline gene, one junction end is altered; a read error may explain this. Other DNA sequences in the sample encode the same CDR3. CDR3 nucleotides: TGTGCCAGCAGTTTAAAGGTGTCCTACGAGCAGTATTTC. Amino acids: CASSLKVSYEQYF. The chain uses TRBV27 and TRBJ2-7; D is uncertain. The CDR3 is 13 residues long. Germline CDR1 and CDR2: MNHEY and SMNVEV (reference sequence).

The sample holds a few counts of this clone. J is TRBJ2-2 and V is TRBV28, with D possibly matching TRBD2 (5 bases). The germline V gene encodes CDR1 MDHEN and CDR2 SYDVKM. Trimming pared 6 bases from V and 5 bases from J, leaving 22 bases between. CDR3 length: 17 amino acids. CDR3 region: CASSFFLRREQTGELFF. DNA for the CDR3: TGTGCCAGCAGCTTTTTTTTGCGAAGGGAGCAGACCGGGGAGCTGTTTTTT.

The genes are TRBV30 and TRBJ2-1; D gene ambiguous. The CDR3 covers 14 residues. With 0 bases removed from V and 2 bases from J, the gap between germline ends came to 8 bases. In germline, CDR1 is GTSNPN, CDR2 SVGIG (reference sequence). The CDR3 DNA is TGTGCCTGGAGTGTAGGGTTGACCTACAATGAGCAGTTCTTC. Translated: CAWSVGLTYNEQFF.

The rearrangement links TRBV27 to TRBJ1-2, with D perhaps TRBD1 (5 bases). The CDR3 sequence is 15 residues long. Per germline, CDR1 MNHEY and CDR2 SMNVEV (reference sequence). V lost 2 bases and J 4 bases, leaving 14 bases between the germline ends. Written as DNA, the CDR3 is TGTGCCAGCAGTTTAAAGGGTGCAGGGTCCTATGGCTACACCTTC. Translation gives CASSLKGAGSYGYTF.

This clone was counted only a few times. The chain employs TRBV4-1 and TRBJ1-1; tentatively, D is TRBD1 (6 bases). V was clipped by 4 bases and J by 1 base, with 16 bases between them. The length of the CDR3 is 16 residues. Germline V gene data show CDR1 as MGHRA and CDR2 as YSYEKL. CDR3 in DNA: TGCGCCAGCAGCCCCTATAGGTCAGGGGAGAACACTGAAGCTTTCTTT. This encodes CASSPYRSGENTEAFF.

This clone was detected ten times or more. The rearrangement links TRBV6-6 to TRBJ1-3; D is perhaps TRBD1 (6 bases). The V and J ends lost 5 bases and 9 bases respectively, with 11 bases between them. Germline lookup yields CDR1 MNHNY and CDR2 SVGAGI (reference sequence). This CDR3 has 12 residues. CDR3 protein: CASSGQTGTIYF. CDR3 DNA sequence: TGTGCCAGCAGTGGTCAGACAGGCACCATATATTTT.

The chain recombines TRBV1 with TRBJ1-2; no check of the table's D call, TRBD1, against the DNA was made. TRBV1 is given as a pseudogene. The CDR3 runs 16 residues. CDR3 sequence: CTSSRVIGQLNYGYTF. The CDR3 DNA follows: TGCACCAGCAGCCGCGTCATAGGACAGTTAAACTATGGCTACACCTTC.

In this sample, this clone turned up a few times. This chain links TRBV5-1 with TRBJ1-2; 8 bases are a match to TRBD1. Per germline, CDR1 SGHRS and CDR2 YFSETQ. There are 16 residues in the CDR3. Trimming at V came to 3 bases and at J to 8 bases, leaving 15 bases not matched to a gene. The CDR3 region has the DNA TGCGCCAGCAGCTCGTTCCCCTTAGGACAGGGCGTAGGCTACACCTTC. It encodes CASSSFPLGQGVGYTF.

This rearrangement joins TRBV7-9 to TRBJ2-2, with TRBD1 identical over 7 bases. Trimming removed 2 bases from V and 2 bases from J; junction bases left unmatched: 2. Germline lookup yields CDR1 SEHNR and CDR2 FQNEAQ (reference sequence). The CDR3 covers 15 residues. CDR3 sequence (DNA): TGTGCCAGCAGCTTAAGGGGGCGCAACACCGGGGAGCTGTTTTTT. Its translation: CASSLRGRNTGELFF.

The DNA for the CDR3 is TGTGCCAGCAGTTATAGAGGTCAGGTTGGCTCACCCCTCCACTTT. Its translation is CASSYRGQVGSPLHF. The chain combines TRBV6-5 with TRBJ1-6; D is unresolved. CDR1 MNHEY and CDR2 SVGAGI come from the germline V gene. This CDR3 has 15 residues. V dropped 3 bases and J dropped 10 bases, with 16 bases sitting between them.

This clone was recorded once. The CDR3 reads CASSLGREAPNEQFF. Here the CDR3 DNA reads TGTGCCAGCAGTTTAGGGAGGGAAGCCCCCAATGAGCAGTTCTTC. The chain recombines TRBV27 with TRBJ2-1; TRBD2 agrees at 7 bases. V gave up 2 bases and J gave up 6 bases; unmatched junction bases: 7. CDR1 is MNHEY, CDR2 SMNVEV, per germline (reference sequence). The CDR3 loop spans 15 amino acids.

The rearrangement links TRBV7-9 to TRBJ1-2; D might be TRBD1 (5 bases). The V gene's germline CDR1 is SEHNR and CDR2 FQNEAQ (reference sequence). The CDR3 has 12 residues. V lost 5 bases to trimming and J lost 5 bases, with 9 bases between them. The CDR3 is CASSQDSYGYTF. CDR3 nucleotides: TGTGCCAGCAGCCAAGACAGTTATGGCTACACCTTC. Together with reference TRBV7-9 and TRBJ1-2, the CDR3 gives the full variable domain: DTGVSQNPRHKITKRGQNVTFRCDPISEHNRLYWYRQTLGQGPEFLTYFQNEAQLEKSRLLSDRFSAERPKGSFSTLEIQRTEQGDSAMYLCASSQDSYGYTFGSGTRLTVV.

The chain combines TRBV28 with TRBJ2-7; no firm D call. Germline assignment: CDR1 MDHEN and CDR2 SYDVKM. The V end was cut by 8 bases, the J end by 5 bases, with 10 bases between. This CDR3 has 11 amino acids. As DNA, the CDR3 is TGTGCCAGCGCTGAGAGGCACGAGCAGTACTTC. Protein product: CASAERHEQYF.

The chain links TRBV18 to TRBJ1-6, with D uncertain. The CDR3 spans 15 residues. The germline gives CDR1 KGHSH, CDR2 LQKENI. The V gene lost 1 base and the J gene lost 10 bases, with 14 bases spanning the gap. CDR3 sequence: CASSPRKEERSPLHF. CDR3 DNA sequence: TGTGCCAGCTCACCACGGAAGGAGGAACGATCACCCCTCCACTTT.

The V call is TRBV2, the J call TRBJ1-4; D is perhaps TRBD1 (6 bases). Germline loops: CDR1 SNHLY, CDR2 FYNNEI. The germline V and J ends were trimmed by 7 bases and 8 bases, with 17 bases remaining between them. This CDR3 spans 14 amino acids. The CDR3: CASTTQGLREKLFF. The CDR3 DNA reads TGTGCCAGCACAACACAGGGCTTAAGGGAAAAACTGTTTTTT.

The V gene is TRBV4-1, the J gene TRBJ2-2; D could derive from TRBD1 or TRBD2 (5 bases each). Between the trimmed V and J ends, which lost 0 bases and 5 bases, there was a span of 22 bases. The CDR3 covers 19 residues. CDR1 is MGHRA, CDR2 YSYEKL, per germline. The CDR3 bases are TGCGCCAGCAGCCAAGATCCGACCTCGATCGGGACCAAAACCGGGGAGCTGTTTTTT. This encodes CASSQDPTSIGTKTGELFF.

The gene calls are TRBV5-1 and TRBJ1-2, with D possibly TRBD1 on 6 matching bases. The V gene lost 7 bases and the J gene lost 11 bases, with 27 bases spanning the gap. CDR3 length equals 15 residues. The V gene's germline CDR1 is SGHRS and CDR2 YFSETQ. CDR3 sequence: CASPWGGRGTMWYTF. CDR3 DNA: TGCGCCAGCCCCTGGGGGGGCCGAGGGACTATGTGGTACACCTTC.

This clone was recorded a few times. The V call is TRBV7-9, the J call TRBJ2-7, with D tentatively TRBD2 (5 bases). V lost 2 bases to trimming and J lost 2 bases, with 10 bases between them. The germline CDR1 and CDR2 sequences are SEHNR and FQNEAQ (reference sequence). This CDR3 contains 14 residues. For the CDR3, the DNA is TGTGCCAGCAGCTTATTAGCGCAAGCCTACGAGCAGTACTTC. This encodes CASSLLAQAYEQYF.

This clone turned up a few times. V usage is TRBV13 and J usage is TRBJ1-2, with D possibly matching TRBD1 (6 bases). Germline V CDR1 and CDR2: PRHDT, FYEKMQ (reference sequence). This CDR3 region has 15 residues. V shed 1 base and J shed 1 base, with 10 bases lying between them. This CDR3 is CASSLAGGLNYGYTF. CDR3 sequence (DNA): TGTGCCAGCAGCTTAGCGGGGGGCCTTAACTATGGCTACACCTTC.